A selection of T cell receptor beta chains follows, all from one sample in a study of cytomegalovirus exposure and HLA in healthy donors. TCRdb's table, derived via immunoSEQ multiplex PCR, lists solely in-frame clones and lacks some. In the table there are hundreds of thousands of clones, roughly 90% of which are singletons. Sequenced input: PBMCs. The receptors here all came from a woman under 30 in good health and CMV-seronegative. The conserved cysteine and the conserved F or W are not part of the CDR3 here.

CDR3aa: ASSKGHLNSYEQY
j_gene: TRBJ2-7
v_gene: TRBV5-1

CDR3aa: ASSLRTGDTYEQY
j_gene: TRBJ2-7
v_gene: TRBV6-1

CDR3aa: ASSGDSSRSYEQY
j_gene: TRBJ2-7
v_gene: TRBV11-2

CDR3aa: ASSPYFPAGDQETQY
j_gene: TRBJ2-5
v_gene: TRBV18

CDR3aa: ASSVDIYNEQF
j_gene: TRBJ2-1
v_gene: TRBV2

CDR3aa: ASSSTMFRSSPLH
j_gene: TRBJ1-6
v_gene: TRBV11-2

CDR3aa: ASSINRVQATNEKLF
j_gene: TRBJ1-4
v_gene: TRBV19

CDR3aa: ASSLIPGVNYEQY
j_gene: TRBJ2-7
v_gene: TRBV5-1

CDR3aa: ASSSDWGFYSYNEQF
j_gene: TRBJ2-1
v_gene: TRBV5-1

CDR3aa: ASSERDSLSYEQY
j_gene: TRBJ2-7
v_gene: TRBV6-1

CDR3aa: ASSLVTVTGELF
j_gene: TRBJ2-2
v_gene: TRBV7-8

CDR3aa: ASSYGGGGGYT
j_gene: TRBJ1-2
v_gene: TRBV6-5

CDR3aa: AWTPGGLGELF
j_gene: TRBJ2-2
v_gene: TRBV30

CDR3aa: ASKLWGGTEAF
j_gene: TRBJ1-1
v_gene: TRBV19

CDR3aa: ASRDRGLDGYT
j_gene: TRBJ1-2
v_gene: TRBV25-1

CDR3aa: ASSPGDEQY
j_gene: TRBJ2-7
v_gene: TRBV18

CDR3aa: ASRNPGQRETQY
j_gene: TRBJ2-5
v_gene: TRBV6-1

CDR3aa: ASSLAIGLALYEQY
j_gene: TRBJ2-7
v_gene: TRBV7-2

CDR3aa: ASRGFLSSVYNEQF
j_gene: TRBJ2-1
v_gene: TRBV2

CDR3aa: ASSPLGLADFQF
j_gene: TRBJ2-1
v_gene: TRBV7-8

CDR3aa: ASSEAPPVQGPPFSEQY
j_gene: TRBJ2-7
v_gene: TRBV6-1

CDR3aa: ASRRGPYEQY
j_gene: TRBJ2-7
v_gene: TRBV27